These T cell receptor beta chains were read from a single sample in a study of blood T cell repertoires in COVID-19. Data came from immunoSEQ multiplex PCR; TCRdb stores just in-frame clones and leaves some out. The sample comprises about 52,000 clones, approximately 84% of which are singletons, and 15% to 20% rests with the top ten. The sample consisted of peripheral blood. The origin of the receptors is a human donor with active COVID-19. The donor label of this sample is uncertain. CDR3s include the opening cysteine and the closing phenylalanine or tryptophan. The D gene is left open where the match is weak. Size values are once, few and many counts, or a class for expanded clones, and some rows have none.

J gene: TRBJ2-2
clone size: few
V gene: TRBV2
D gene: -
CDR3 DNA: TGTGCCAGCAGTGGGGGCCTATACACCGGGGAGCTGTTTTTT
CDR3 protein: CASSGGLYTGELFF

J gene: TRBJ2-7
clone size: -
V gene: TRBV18
D gene: TRBD1
CDR3 DNA: TGTGCCAGCTCATTGGGGACAGGGGGCAACGAGCAGTACTTC
CDR3 protein: CASSLGTGGNEQYF

J gene: TRBJ1-2
clone size: -
V gene: TRBV18
D gene: -
CDR3 DNA: TGTGCCAGCTCACCTCCCGCCCCTATCTATGGCTACACCTTC
CDR3 protein: CASSPPAPIYGYTF

J gene: TRBJ1-2
clone size: -
V gene: TRBV25-1
D gene: TRBD1
CDR3 DNA: TGTGCCAGCAGTGAAACAGGGGGCCGGTATGGCTACACCTTC
CDR3 protein: CASSETGGRYGYTF

J gene: TRBJ1-6
clone size: -
V gene: TRBV6-2/TRBV6-3
D gene: TRBD1
CDR3 DNA: TGTGCCAGCAGTGCAGGGGGCACCCCCCCCCTCCACTTT
CDR3 protein: CASSAGGTPPLHF

J gene: TRBJ2-7
clone size: -
V gene: TRBV4-3
D gene: -
CDR3 DNA: TGCGCCAGCAGCCAAGAAGCAGGTACCTACGAGCAGTACTTC
CDR3 protein: CASSQEAGTYEQYF

J gene: TRBJ1-2
clone size: -
V gene: TRBV25-1
D gene: -
CDR3 DNA: TGTGCCAGCAGTGGATGGGAGGGTTCAGTTCCTAACTATGGCTACACCTTC
CDR3 protein: CASSGWEGSVPNYGYTF

J gene: TRBJ1-1
clone size: once
V gene: TRBV7-2
D gene: -
CDR3 DNA: TGTGCCAGCAGCTTAACGAGGGCCATTGAAGCTTTCTTT
CDR3 protein: CASSLTRAIEAFF

J gene: TRBJ1-1
clone size: -
V gene: TRBV19
D gene: TRBD1
CDR3 DNA: TGTGCCAGTAGTACGGGACAGAGGAACACTGAAGCTTTCTTT
CDR3 protein: CASSTGQRNTEAFF

J gene: TRBJ1-5
clone size: -
V gene: TRBV2
D gene: -
CDR3 DNA: TGTGCCAGCAGCGCATCCAGGGGCAATCAGCCCCAGCATTTT
CDR3 protein: CASSASRGNQPQHF

J gene: TRBJ2-3
clone size: -
V gene: TRBV19
D gene: TRBD2
CDR3 DNA: TGTGCCAGTAGTACCACTAGCGGGGGACCCGGCACAGATACGCAGTATTTT
CDR3 protein: CASSTTSGGPGTDTQYF

J gene: TRBJ2-1
clone size: -
V gene: TRBV10-3
D gene: TRBD2
CDR3 DNA: TGTGCCATCAGTGATAGCGGGGGGGCGTACAATGAGCAGTTCTTC
CDR3 protein: CAISDSGGAYNEQFF

J gene: TRBJ2-3
clone size: -
V gene: TRBV6-1
D gene: TRBD1
CDR3 DNA: TGTGCCAGCAGTGAAAGGGACAGGTTCGCGGATACGCAGTATTTT
CDR3 protein: CASSERDRFADTQYF

J gene: TRBJ2-5
clone size: -
V gene: TRBV7-2
D gene: -
CDR3 DNA: TGTGCCAGCAGCCTCGGGGGAGTTCAAGAGACCCAGTACTTC
CDR3 protein: CASSLGGVQETQYF

J gene: TRBJ2-5
clone size: once
V gene: TRBV7-9
D gene: TRBD1
CDR3 DNA: TGTGCCAGCAGCTTAGTAGGGGGCGGTAAAGAGACCCAGTACTTC
CDR3 protein: CASSLVGGGKETQYF

J gene: TRBJ1-6
clone size: -
V gene: TRBV19
D gene: -
CDR3 DNA: TGTGCCAGTAGTATAGGTCCGATACTAAATTCACCCCTCCACTTT
CDR3 protein: CASSIGPILNSPLHF

J gene: TRBJ2-3
clone size: -
V gene: TRBV6-6
D gene: -
CDR3 DNA: TGTGCCAGCAGGGGACTTTCCACAGATACGCAGTATTTT
CDR3 protein: CASRGLSTDTQYF

J gene: TRBJ2-1
clone size: -
V gene: TRBV7-9
D gene: -
CDR3 DNA: TGTGCCAGCAGCTTCTTCAGGGGCAATGAGCAGTTCTTC
CDR3 protein: CASSFFRGNEQFF

J gene: TRBJ1-3
clone size: -
V gene: TRBV18
D gene: TRBD1
CDR3 DNA: TGTGCCAGCTCACAGGGACAGGGGGCCGGAGGAAACACCATATATTTT
CDR3 protein: CASSQGQGAGGNTIYF

J gene: TRBJ2-2
clone size: -
V gene: TRBV19
D gene: -
CDR3 DNA: TGTGCCAGTAGTATAGGCACAGGGCCCCCCGGGGAGCTGTTTTTT
CDR3 protein: CASSIGTGPPGELFF

J gene: TRBJ2-1
clone size: few
V gene: TRBV7-2
D gene: -
CDR3 DNA: TGTGCCAGCAGCTCCGGAGGGATTTCAACAGGCAATGAGCAGTTCTTC
CDR3 protein: CASSSGGISTGNEQFF

J gene: TRBJ1-1
clone size: -
V gene: TRBV6-6
D gene: TRBD1
CDR3 DNA: TGTGCCAGCAGCTTGACAGGGATTACTGAAGCTTTCTTT
CDR3 protein: CASSLTGITEAFF

J gene: TRBJ1-5
clone size: -
V gene: TRBV18
D gene: -
CDR3 DNA: TGTGCCAGCTCAGCCACAAGGGGTGCCAATCAGCCCCAGCATTTT
CDR3 protein: CASSATRGANQPQHF

J gene: TRBJ2-5
clone size: -
V gene: TRBV9
D gene: TRBD2
CDR3 DNA: TGTGCCAGCAGCCCCTGGGAGGGGCAAGAGACCCAGTACTTC
CDR3 protein: CASSPWEGQETQYF

J gene: TRBJ2-3
clone size: -
V gene: TRBV10-3
D gene: -
CDR3 DNA: TGTGCCATCAGTGAGGGACAGCTCACAGATACGCAGTATTTT
CDR3 protein: CAISEGQLTDTQYF

J gene: TRBJ1-1
clone size: -
V gene: TRBV5-1
D gene: TRBD1
CDR3 DNA: TGCGCCAGCAGCATTAGGACAGGGAGGAACACTGAAGCTTTCTTT
CDR3 protein: CASSIRTGRNTEAFF

J gene: TRBJ1-6
clone size: -
V gene: TRBV12-3/TRBV12-4
D gene: -
CDR3 DNA: TGTGCCAGCAGTTTCGGGGCCTCAGGGGACCTCCACTTT
CDR3 protein: CASSFGASGDLHF

J gene: TRBJ1-2
clone size: -
V gene: TRBV4-2
D gene: -
CDR3 DNA: TGTGCCAGCAGCCAAGATAGGGGGGGGTATGGCTACACCTTC
CDR3 protein: CASSQDRGGYGYTF

J gene: TRBJ1-2
clone size: -
V gene: TRBV29-1
D gene: -
CDR3 DNA: TGCAGCGTTGTAGTCTCCTCTAACTATGGCTACACCTTC
CDR3 protein: CSVVVSSNYGYTF

J gene: TRBJ2-1
clone size: -
V gene: TRBV7-6
D gene: TRBD2
CDR3 DNA: TGTGCCAGCAGCTTAGTTGTAGCGGGGGGACCCTACAATGAGCAGTTCTTC
CDR3 protein: CASSLVVAGGPYNEQFF

J gene: TRBJ2-3
clone size: -
V gene: TRBV6-1
D gene: TRBD2
CDR3 DNA: TGTGCCAGCAGTGGTTCAGCGGGGGGGAGCACAGATACGCAGTATTTT
CDR3 protein: CASSGSAGGSTDTQYF

J gene: TRBJ2-2
clone size: -
V gene: TRBV7-3
D gene: TRBD2
CDR3 DNA: TGTGCCAGCAGCCTAAACTCGGGACTAGCGGGGCCCGGGGAGCTGTTTTTT
CDR3 protein: CASSLNSGLAGPGELFF

J gene: TRBJ2-5
clone size: -
V gene: TRBV7-9
D gene: -
CDR3 DNA: TGTGCCAGCAGATTTACAGGCCAGGAGACCCAGTACTTC
CDR3 protein: CASRFTGQETQYF

J gene: TRBJ2-6
clone size: once
V gene: TRBV7-3
D gene: TRBD1
CDR3 DNA: TGTGCCAGCAGTCTTCACGCCGGGACAGTTTCTTTCTCTGGGGCCAACGTCCTGACTTTC
CDR3 protein: CASSLHAGTVSFSGANVLTF

J gene: TRBJ1-6
clone size: -
V gene: TRBV11-2
D gene: TRBD1
CDR3 DNA: TGTGCCAGCAGCTCAGGACAGGGGTCCTATAATTCACCCCTCCACTTT
CDR3 protein: CASSSGQGSYNSPLHF

J gene: TRBJ2-1
clone size: -
V gene: TRBV19
D gene: -
CDR3 DNA: TGTGCCAGTAGTCGGGTAGCGGACTCCTACAATGAGCAGTTCTTC
CDR3 protein: CASSRVADSYNEQFF

J gene: TRBJ1-6
clone size: -
V gene: TRBV7-8
D gene: -
CDR3 DNA: TGTGCCAGCAGCTTAGTACCAAGGGGCTCACCCCTCCACTTT
CDR3 protein: CASSLVPRGSPLHF

J gene: TRBJ2-2
clone size: -
V gene: TRBV9
D gene: TRBD1
CDR3 DNA: TGTGCCAGCAGCGTAGTGGGACAGGGAACCGGGGAGCTGTTTTTT
CDR3 protein: CASSVVGQGTGELFF

J gene: TRBJ2-7
clone size: -
V gene: TRBV5-6
D gene: TRBD1
CDR3 DNA: TGTGCCAGCAGCTTGGCAGGGGGTGGAGTGGCAGGTGGATACGAGCAGTACTTC
CDR3 protein: CASSLAGGGVAGGYEQYF

J gene: TRBJ2-7
clone size: -
V gene: TRBV6-5
D gene: TRBD1
CDR3 DNA: TGTGCCAGCAGTTATGGACAGGGAGCCGCCTACGAGCAGTACTTC
CDR3 protein: CASSYGQGAAYEQYF

J gene: TRBJ1-2
clone size: -
V gene: TRBV9
D gene: TRBD1
CDR3 DNA: TGTGCCAGCAGCGTAGGGGCAGGGGGCCCCTATGGCTACACCTTC
CDR3 protein: CASSVGAGGPYGYTF

J gene: TRBJ2-3
clone size: -
V gene: TRBV4-3
D gene: -
CDR3 DNA: TGCGCCAGCAGCCAAGCCGGTACCACAGATACGCAGTATTTT
CDR3 protein: CASSQAGTTDTQYF

J gene: TRBJ1-4
clone size: -
V gene: TRBV3-1/TRBV3-2
D gene: -
CDR3 DNA: TGTGCCAGCAGCCGACCCGACGGGGGATTCAATGAAAAACTGTTTTTT
CDR3 protein: CASSRPDGGFNEKLFF

J gene: TRBJ2-1
clone size: -
V gene: TRBV15
D gene: -
CDR3 DNA: TGTGCCACCAGCAGAGTGTCCCTCGCGGCGGTCCTCTACAATGAGCAGTTCTTC
CDR3 protein: CATSRVSLAAVLYNEQFF

J gene: TRBJ1-2
clone size: -
V gene: TRBV5-8
D gene: TRBD1
CDR3 DNA: TGTGCCAGCAGCTTGGGTCGGACAGGAAACTATGGCTACACCTTC
CDR3 protein: CASSLGRTGNYGYTF

J gene: TRBJ2-6
clone size: -
V gene: TRBV5-5
D gene: -
CDR3 DNA: TGTGCCAGCAGCTTGATAGCAGGGCTCCCTGGGGCCAACGTCCTGACTTTC
CDR3 protein: CASSLIAGLPGANVLTF